A selection of T cell receptor beta chains follows, all from one sample in a study of cytomegalovirus exposure and HLA in healthy donors. Only in-frame clones appear in the TCRdb table, and some are missing; sequencing was by immunoSEQ multiplex PCR. Of 150,000 to 200,000 clones listed, nearly 80% were seen once; the top ten hold approximately 3%. Specimen: PBMCs. The receptor set was obtained from a woman aged 40 to 50 in good health and CMV-seronegative. The CDR3 runs from the conserved cysteine through the conserved F or W. Each record gives: CDR3 length, J gene, V gene, D gene, clone size, CDR3 DNA, CDR3 protein. D genes are given only for firm matches. Some rows mark clone size as missing; the rest say once, few, many or name a class of expanded clone.

14,TRBJ1-2,TRBV9,.,.,TGTGCCAGCAGCGCTTCCGGGACACTCTATGGCTACACCTTC,CASSASGTLYGYTF
12,TRBJ1-1,TRBV7-9,.,.,TGTTCCAGCAGCTTGGGGGGGCCGTGGGCTTTCTTT,CSSSLGGPWAFF
14,TRBJ2-2,TRBV6-6,TRBD1,.,TGTGCCAGCAACCCGGGACAGGGTGATCGGGAGCTGTTTTTT,CASNPGQGDRELFF
14,TRBJ1-6,TRBV2,TRBD1,.,TGTGCCAGCCGCGGGACAGCTACTAATTCACCCCTCCACTTT,CASRGTATNSPLHF
17,TRBJ1-6,TRBV5-4,TRBD1,.,TGTGCCGCCAGCAGCCCCGGACAGGCCGGCAATAATTCACCCCTCCACTTT,CAASSPGQAGNNSPLHF
13,TRBJ1-1,TRBV6-1,.,many,TGTGCCAGCAGTGAAGTCCGGGGAACTGAAGCTTTCTTT,CASSEVRGTEAFF
13,TRBJ2-7,TRBV5-8,.,.,TGTGCCAGCAGCCCTCAGGGTCCGCACGAGCAGTACTTC,CASSPQGPHEQYF
14,TRBJ1-2,TRBV5-5,.,.,TGTGCCAGCAGCCTACAGGGTGGGAGCGATGGCTACACCTTC,CASSLQGGSDGYTF
14,TRBJ2-2,TRBV5-4,.,few,TGTGCCAGCAGCGGGGCCCCGAACACCGGGGAGCTGTTTTTT,CASSGAPNTGELFF
15,TRBJ1-1,TRBV23-1,.,.,TGCGCCAGCAGTCGCGGAACGCTCATGAACACTGAAGCTTTCTTT,CASSRGTLMNTEAFF
17,TRBJ1-1,TRBV27,.,.,TGTGCCAGCAGTTTCGGTTTCGGTACCACCATGAACACTGAAGCTTTCTTT,CASSFGFGTTMNTEAFF
16,TRBJ2-5,TRBV9,TRBD2,.,TGTGCCAGCAGCGTAGATCGGGGGGGCGTCCAAGAGACCCAGTACTTC,CASSVDRGGVQETQYF
16,TRBJ2-5,TRBV9,TRBD2,few,TGTGCCAGCAGCGTAACTAGCGGGGGGTCCGGGGAGACCCAGTACTTC,CASSVTSGGSGETQYF
17,TRBJ2-2,TRBV2,TRBD2,.,TGTGCCAGCACTAAGCGGGGGGGCGATCAGGACACCGGGGAGCTGTTTTTT,CASTKRGGDQDTGELFF
16,TRBJ1-2,TRBV7-9,.,.,TGTGCCAGCAGCTCCACAAAGGACACTTCTAACTATGGCTACACCTTC,CASSSTKDTSNYGYTF
14,TRBJ1-1,TRBV7-8,.,.,TGTGCCAGCAGATATAACAGGGTGAACACTGAAGCTTTCTTT,CASRYNRVNTEAFF
17,TRBJ2-3,TRBV14,.,.,TGTGCCAGCAGCCAATCCCGGCCACGAGCGAGCACAGATACGCAGTATTTT,CASSQSRPRASTDTQYF
15,TRBJ1-3,TRBV6-1,.,.,TGTGCCAGCAGTTCGGACACCGCCTCTGGAAACACCATATATTTT,CASSSDTASGNTIYF
14,TRBJ2-7,TRBV2,.,.,TGTGCCAGCAACCTAAGGGGGGGGATCCACGAGCAGTACTTC,CASNLRGGIHEQYF
13,TRBJ2-1,TRBV10-3,TRBD2,.,TGTGCCATGGGGACTAGAGAGTACAATGAGCAGTTCTTC,CAMGTREYNEQFF
12,TRBJ2-1,TRBV5-1,.,.,TGCGCCAGCAGCTTGAGGGGTGATGAGCAGTTCTTC,CASSLRGDEQFF
12,TRBJ2-7,TRBV6-1,.,.,TGTGCCAGCAGTGAACTTTCCTACGAGCAGTACTTC,CASSELSYEQYF
14,TRBJ1-3,TRBV18,.,.,TGTGCCAGCTCACCACCGGAGAATGTGAACACCATATATTTT,CASSPPENVNTIYF
16,TRBJ2-3,TRBV2,TRBD2,.,TGTGCCAGCAGCCAGAGACTAGCGGGGGACACAGATACGCAGTATTTT,CASSQRLAGDTDTQYF
14,TRBJ2-7,TRBV28,TRBD2,.,TGTGCCAGCAGTTCCCCGGGACTAGCAGGCGAGCAGTACTTC,CASSSPGLAGEQYF
15,TRBJ2-7,TRBV5-1,TRBD2,.,TGCGCCAGCAGCTTGACGGGGGCGGGAGGCTACGAGCAGTACTTC,CASSLTGAGGYEQYF
15,TRBJ2-3,TRBV5-1,.,once,TGCGCCAGCAGCTTGGATCCGGGGATCACAGATACGCAGTATTTT,CASSLDPGITDTQYF
16,TRBJ2-5,TRBV9,TRBD1,.,TGTGCCAGCAGCGTAGGGGGACAGGGGGGGCAAGAGACCCAGTACTTC,CASSVGGQGGQETQYF
14,TRBJ1-4,TRBV7-2,TRBD1,.,TGTGCCAGCAGCTTACAGGGGGGTTTTGAAAAACTGTTTTTT,CASSLQGGFEKLFF
12,TRBJ1-5,TRBV6-1,.,once,TGTGCCAGCAGTGCGACTTATCAGCCCCAGCATTTT,CASSATYQPQHF
15,TRBJ2-7,TRBV5-6,.,few,TGTGCCAGCAGCCGACGTGAGGGGCCCGCGGGGGAGCAGTACTTC,CASSRREGPAGEQYF
12,TRBJ2-3,TRBV29-1,.,.,TGCAGCGCCCCCCTCCGCACAGATACGCAGTATTTT,CSAPLRTDTQYF
16,TRBJ1-3,TRBV5-8,TRBD1,.,TGTGCCAGCAGCTTGGGACAGGGGGTTGCTGGAAACACCATATATTTT,CASSLGQGVAGNTIYF
12,TRBJ2-7,TRBV10-2,.,.,TGCGCCAGCAGTGAAACAGGGCTCGAGCAGTACTTC,CASSETGLEQYF
18,TRBJ2-7,TRBV5-1,TRBD2,.,TGCGCCAGCAGCTCCGGGGGGTCTAGCGGGGATTCGTCCTACGAGCAGTACTTC,CASSSGGSSGDSSYEQYF
13,TRBJ1-2,TRBV7-3,.,.,TGTGCCAGCAGCTTAAATTCCAAAAATGGCTACACCTTC,CASSLNSKNGYTF